The 25 T cell receptor beta chains in this list originate from one sample, sequenced in a study of blood T cell repertoires in COVID-19. Assay used: immunoSEQ multiplex PCR; TCRdb lists only in-frame clones, some missing. The data show about 97,000 clones, 90% seen once. The sequencing sample was made of peripheral blood. The receptors were sampled from a man in his sixties with acute or convalescent COVID-19.

The chain is built from TRBV5-1 and TRBJ1-4, with TRBD1 matching over 7 bases. The CDR3 spans 15 residues. With V trimmed by 4 bases and J by 3 bases, 6 bases remained unmatched. Germline lookup yields CDR1 SGHRS and CDR2 YFSETQ. Written as DNA, the CDR3 is TGCGCCAGCAGCCGCACCGACAGGGCTAATGAAAAACTGTTTTTT. Protein: CASSRTDRANEKLFF.

J is TRBJ2-3 and V is TRBV7-2, with D uncertain. This CDR3 region has 14 residues. Per germline, CDR1 SGHTA and CDR2 FQGNSA. V was pared by 3 bases and J by 3 bases, with 10 bases between. The CDR3 DNA reads as TGTGCCAGCAGCTTTTATCTAGAAACAGATACGCAGTATTTT. Its protein is CASSFYLETDTQYF.

This chain connects TRBV2 to TRBJ1-1; the D is unclear. V was pared by 6 bases and J by 0 bases, with 8 bases between. Looked up from germline, CDR1 is SNHLY and CDR2 is FYNNEI. The CDR3 spans 13 residues. CDR3 sequence reads: CASSSLLNTEAFF. CDR3 DNA: TGTGCCAGCAGCTCTCTACTGAACACTGAAGCTTTCTTT.

This clone has only one observation. V gene TRBV2 combines with J gene TRBJ1-6; TRBD1 might be the D (6 bases). The CDR3 length is 18 residues. Between the trimmed V and J ends, which lost 4 bases and 0 bases, there was a span of 16 bases. CDR1 and CDR2 (germline): SNHLY, FYNNEI. CDR3 DNA: TGTGCCAGCAGTGTCCCGGGACATGGGAGCTCCTATAATTCACCCCTCCACTTT. This gives the protein CASSVPGHGSSYNSPLHF.

The chain recombines TRBV7-9 with TRBJ1-1; no reliable D call. The ends were cut back, 7 bases at V and 3 bases at J, with 6 bases in the middle. Germline loops: CDR1 SEHNR, CDR2 FQNEAQ (reference sequence). This CDR3 has 11 amino acids. CDR3 region: CASTLYTEAFF. As DNA, the CDR3 is TGTGCCAGCACCCTGTACACTGAAGCTTTCTTT.

This rearrangement joins TRBV14 to TRBJ1-1, with D possibly TRBD1 on 6 matching bases. The CDR3 sequence is 13 residues long. V was pared by 4 bases and J by 3 bases, with 9 bases between. Germline V gene data show CDR1 as SGHDN and CDR2 as FVKESK. The CDR3 protein is CASSRNRDTEAFF. As DNA, the CDR3 is TGTGCCAGCAGCCGAAACAGGGACACTGAAGCTTTCTTT. The full variable domain, completed using reference TRBV14 and TRBJ1-1, is EAGVTQFPSHSVIEKGQTVTLRCDPISGHDNLYWYRRVMGKEIKFLLHFVKESKQDESGMPNNRFLAERTGGTYSTLKVQPAELEDSGVYFCASSRNRDTEAFFGQGTRLTVV.

This clone was recorded only once. CDR3 residues: CAPPGQGGQPQHF. CDR3 DNA: TGTGCCCCCCCGGGACAGGGGGGACAGCCCCAGCATTTT. J is TRBJ1-5 and V is TRBV19; TRBD1 agrees at 11 bases. V lost 11 bases and J lost 7; bases outside the gene matches: 7. The germline CDR1 and CDR2 sequences are LNHDA and SQIVND (reference sequence). This CDR3 is built from 13 residues.

The J gene is TRBJ2-2, the V gene TRBV6-2 or TRBV6-3; possible D gene TRBD2, 7 bases. This CDR3 is built from 16 residues. Germline CDR1 reads MNHEY; CDR2 reads SVGEGT. V lost 2 bases and J 6 bases, leaving 16 bases between the germline ends. The CDR3 DNA follows: TGTGCCAGCAGTTACGAGGGGGGGCAGGGCGCCGGGGAGCTGTTTTTT. Translating it yields CASSYEGGQGAGELFF.

This chain links TRBV7-2 with TRBJ1-6, with D possibly TRBD1 on 5 matching bases. Deletions cut 1 base from V and 3 bases from J, with 7 bases between. This CDR3 region has 15 residues. The germline gives CDR1 SGHTA, CDR2 FQGNSA. The CDR3 protein is CASSLVQGYNSPLHF. CDR3 DNA: TGTGCCAGCAGCTTAGTGCAGGGCTATAATTCACCCCTCCACTTT.

This chain joins TRBV6-2 or TRBV6-3 and TRBJ1-1; unclear D gene. Between the trimmed V and J ends, which lost 4 bases and 5 bases, there was a span of 17 bases. The germline V gene encodes CDR1 MNHEY and CDR2 SVGEGT. CDR3 size: 15 residues. The CDR3 protein is CASSSTRGIGTEAFF. As DNA, the CDR3 is TGTGCCAGCAGTTCGACGAGAGGGATAGGAACTGAAGCTTTCTTT.

V and J are TRBV9 and TRBJ2-3, with 10 bases lining up with TRBD1. The trim removed 4 bases at V and 3 bases at J, leaving 5 bases unmatched. CDR1 SGDLS and CDR2 YYNGEE come from the germline V gene. The CDR3 contains 15 residues. The CDR3 nucleotides read TGTGCCAGCAGCAGACGACAGGGGGCAACAGATACGCAGTATTTT. As protein: CASSRRQGATDTQYF.

The chain combines TRBV21-1 with TRBJ1-6; the D segment call TRBD1 is taken from the table without a DNA check. TRBV21-1 is deemed a pseudogene. The CDR3 sequence is 17 residues long. The CDR3 coding sequence is TGTGCCAGCAGCAAAGACGGCAGGGGTTCGGGGAATTCACCCCTCCACTTT. Its protein is CASSKDGRGSGNSPLHF.

J is TRBJ1-1 and V is TRBV7-8; TRBD1 might be the D (6 bases). Between the trimmed V and J ends, which lost 0 bases and 7 bases, there was a span of 18 bases. The CDR3 spans 16 residues. Germline loops: CDR1 SGHVS, CDR2 FQNEAQ. The CDR3 sequence: CASSLAWNRAINEAFF. Here the CDR3 DNA reads TGTGCCAGCAGCTTAGCATGGAACAGGGCGATAAATGAAGCTTTCTTT.

The CDR3 sequence: CASSPIDRSQETQYF. The CDR3 nucleotides read TGTGCCAGTAGCCCCATTGACAGATCTCAAGAGACCCAGTACTTC. The V gene is TRBV19, the J gene TRBJ2-5; a weak D match, TRBD1 (5 bases). Germline V gene lookup returns CDR1 LNHDA and CDR2 SQIVND (reference sequence). The CDR3 is 15 amino acids. Trimming removed 6 bases from V and 2 bases from J, with 16 bases in between. The variable domain in full, completed from reference TRBV19 and TRBJ2-5, reads DGGITQSPKYLFRKEGQNVTLSCEQNLNHDAMYWYRQDPGQGLRLIYYSQIVNDFQKGDIAEGYSVSREKKESFPLTVTSAQKNPTAFYLCASSPIDRSQETQYFGPGTRLLVL.

The chain uses TRBV19 and TRBJ2-3; D remains ambiguous. Looked up from germline, CDR1 is LNHDA and CDR2 is SQIVND (reference sequence). V was cut by 6 bases and J by 6 bases, with 22 bases left in between. There are 16 residues in the CDR3. This CDR3 is CASSPGEALSGDTQYF. Written as DNA, the CDR3 is TGTGCCAGTAGCCCCGGTGAAGCATTATCGGGTGATACGCAGTATTTT.

V gene TRBV11-2 combines with J gene TRBJ2-6; 8 bases agree with TRBD1. Germline V gene lookup returns CDR1 SGHAT and CDR2 FQNNGV. The CDR3 runs 15 residues. The V and J ends lost 4 bases and 2 bases, in that order; junction bases with no gene match: 1. The CDR3 nucleotides read TGTGCCAGCAGCTCACAGGGGGCTGGGGCCAACGTCCTGACTTTC. This encodes CASSSQGAGANVLTF.

The chain links TRBV18 to TRBJ1-1; D might be TRBD1 (6 bases). This CDR3 spans 16 amino acids. Trimming removed 3 bases from V and 5 bases from J, with 19 bases in between. The germline V gene encodes CDR1 KGHSH and CDR2 LQKENI. For the CDR3, the DNA is TGTGCCAGCTCACCCCCGTTTTTACAGGGTGGGACTGAAGCTTTCTTT. It codes for CASSPPFLQGGTEAFF.

This sequence joins TRBV18 and TRBJ2-7, with unresolved D. This CDR3 comprises 14 residues. Germline V gives CDR1 KGHSH, CDR2 LQKENI. Between the trimmed V and J ends, which lost 6 bases and 0 bases, there was a span of 12 bases. The CDR3 bases are TGTGCCAGCTCCGAACTGACTGGCTCCTACGAGCAGTACTTC. Translated, it gives CASSELTGSYEQYF.

Concerning this clone itself: A junction boundary mismatches the germline segment, possibly from a read error. The chain combines TRBV5-1 with TRBJ1-3, with TRBD1 matching over 9 bases. The CDR3 is 13 amino acids. Germline lookup yields CDR1 SGHRS and CDR2 YFSETQ. CDR3 amino acids: CASSPDRGQGSHF. The DNA of the CDR3 is TGCGCCAGCAGCCCCGACCGGGGACAGGGATCCCATTTT.

This chain links TRBV19 with TRBJ1-1, with TRBD1 matching over 8 bases. CDR1 is LNHDA, CDR2 SQIVND, per germline (reference sequence). Trimming at V came to 5 bases and at J to 6 bases, leaving 11 bases not matched to a gene. The CDR3 has 15 amino acids. The CDR3 DNA follows: TGTGCCAGTAGTCCACCCCCAGGGGGCGTCCCTGAAGCTTTCTTT. Its protein product is CASSPPPGGVPEAFF.

V is TRBV2 and J is TRBJ1-1; perhaps TRBD1 as D (6 bases). V lost 4 bases, J lost 7 bases, and 19 bases lay in between. The CDR3 is 15 amino acids. Per the germline V gene, CDR1 is SNHLY and CDR2 is FYNNEI. The CDR3 loop is CASSVRSGGASEAFF. The CDR3 region has the DNA TGTGCCAGCAGTGTCCGGTCGGGGGGGGCCAGTGAAGCTTTCTTT.

This chain links TRBV27 with TRBJ2-1, with 7 nucleotides matching TRBD1. The J segment lost 0 bases and the V segment lost 5 bases, leaving 16 bases of the junction unmatched. The CDR3 is made up of 19 amino acids. Germline V gene data show CDR1 as MNHEY and CDR2 as SMNVEV (reference sequence). DNA of the CDR3: TGTGCCAGCAGTCCCCGGACAGGTAGGATTGGAAGCTCCTACAATGAGCAGTTCTTC. Translated, it gives CASSPRTGRIGSSYNEQFF.

This clone was seen once. The gene calls are TRBV5-1 and TRBJ1-4; 9 nucleotides agree with TRBD1. Germline V CDR1 and CDR2: SGHRS, YFSETQ. Trimming cost V 2 bases and J 6 bases; bases outside gene matches: 2. This CDR3 spans 14 amino acids. The CDR3, as DNA: TGCGCCAGCAGCTTACAGGGGGCGCATGAAAAACTGTTTTTT. Translating it yields CASSLQGAHEKLFF.

This clone was seen a single time. J is TRBJ2-3 and V is TRBV3-1 (or the pseudogene TRBV3-2); the D gene is possibly TRBD1 (5 bases). CDR3 length: 15 residues. Germline CDR1 reads LGHDT; CDR2 reads YNNKEL (reference sequence). V lost 3 bases to trimming and J lost 1 base, with 11 bases between them. CDR3 DNA sequence: TGTGCCAGCAGCCACTTAGACAGAGGCACAGATACGCAGTATTTT. Translating gives CASSHLDRGTDTQYF.

V usage is TRBV6-5 and J usage is TRBJ1-2, with TRBD1 matching over 7 bases. The germline V gene encodes CDR1 MNHEY and CDR2 SVGAGI. This CDR3 spans 15 amino acids. V lost 2 bases, J lost 4 bases, and 7 bases stayed unmatched. The CDR3 nucleotides are TGTGCCAGCAGTTACCGTGGCAGGGGGATCTATGGCTACACCTTC. Its protein product is CASSYRGRGIYGYTF.